What follows are 22 T cell receptor beta chains derived from one specimen sequenced in a study of shared clonotypes between healthy human individuals. Sequenced by immunoSEQ multiplex PCR; TCRdb stores in-frame clones only, minus some. The sample contains approximately 2.4 million clones, approximately 95% of which appear only once. Material for sequencing was naive CD4+ T cells sorted from blood. The subset here: CD45RA+ positively selected. These receptors were collected from a man between 18 and 29 years old in good health.

The chain recombines TRBV7-9 with TRBJ1-6, with unresolved D. The V and J ends lost 1 base and 10 bases respectively, with 11 bases between them. CDR3 size: 14 residues. Germline V gene sequence: CDR1 SEHNR, CDR2 FQNEAQ (reference sequence). The CDR3 DNA reads TGTGCCAGCAGCTTAGGCCAGCCGCACTCACCCCTCCACTTT. This gives the protein CASSLGQPHSPLHF.

The gene calls are TRBV6-5 and TRBJ1-2; possible D gene TRBD1, 5 bases. Germline values: CDR1 MNHEY, CDR2 SVGAGI. V was trimmed by 5 bases and J by 3 bases, leaving 10 bases between them. CDR3 length equals 13 residues. The chain's CDR3 is CASSKKGDYGYTF. The CDR3 bases are TGTGCCAGCAGTAAGAAAGGGGACTATGGCTACACCTTC.

The chain couples TRBV6-1 to TRBJ2-1, with D unresolved. The V end was cut by 7 bases, the J end by 7 bases, with 14 bases between. The CDR3 covers 13 residues. The germline V gene encodes CDR1 MNHNS and CDR2 SASEGT. CDR3 sequence (DNA): TGTGCCAGCATCACGGATCGGACGAATGAGCAGTTCTTC. As protein: CASITDRTNEQFF.

V is TRBV7-6 and J is TRBJ2-2; either TRBD1 or TRBD2 may fit D (5 bases each). From germline, CDR1 is SGHVS and CDR2 FNYEAQ. V lost 9 bases, J lost 0 bases, and 11 bases lay in between. This CDR3 has 14 amino acids. The CDR3 DNA reads TGTGCCAGTGGACGGGACGCGAACACCGGGGAGCTGTTTTTT. Protein: CASGRDANTGELFF.

The chain joins TRBV4-1 to TRBJ1-1; 8 bases fit TRBD1. This CDR3 region has 14 residues. Germline V gene data show CDR1 as MGHRA and CDR2 as YSYEKL. Losses at the gene ends were 3 bases for V and 5 bases for J; bases not matched to a gene: 5. CDR3 in DNA: TGCGCCAGCAGCCAGGACAGGGTTCTGACTGAAGCTTTCTTT. Translation: CASSQDRVLTEAFF.

The rearrangement joins TRBV2 to TRBJ1-1, with 7 bases that match TRBD1. Germline-derived CDR1 and CDR2 are SNHLY and FYNNEI. The junction had 6 bases not matched to a gene; V was cut back by 7 bases and J by 1 base. This CDR3 comprises 14 residues. The CDR3 sequence: CASIYSGGNTEAFF. In nucleotides, the CDR3 is TGTGCCAGCATCTATTCAGGGGGGAACACTGAAGCTTTCTTT.

The V and J genes are TRBV18 and TRBJ2-5, with a weak D call TRBD2 (5 bases). The CDR3 length is 17 residues. The germline V gene encodes CDR1 KGHSH and CDR2 LQKENI. Trimming stripped 5 bases from V and 0 bases from J, with 19 bases between. The CDR3 DNA is TGTGCCAGCTCATCCCGGAAGGTCGGGGTTTACCAAGAGACCCAGTACTTC. Translated: CASSSRKVGVYQETQYF. The entire variable domain, with the rest obtained from reference TRBV18 and TRBJ2-5, is as follows: NAGVMQNPRHLVRRRGQEARLRCSPMKGHSHVYWYRQLPEEGLKFMVYLQKENIIDESGMPKERFSAEFPKEGPSILRIQQVVRGDSAAYFCASSSRKVGVYQETQYFGPGTRLLVL.

The chain has TRBV6-5 and TRBJ1-4; 7 bases line up with TRBD1. The ends lost 0 bases at V and 7 bases at J; junction bases unmatched: 8. Germline lookup yields CDR1 MNHEY and CDR2 SVGAGI. CDR3 size: 16 residues. The CDR3 region is CASSYSPTGSGEKLFF. CDR3 sequence (DNA): TGTGCCAGCAGTTACTCCCCGACAGGGAGTGGTGAAAAACTGTTTTTT.

This chain uses TRBV2 with TRBJ2-7; TRBD1 matches at 12 bases. V was clipped by 6 bases and J by 6 bases; unmatched bases: 6. This CDR3 is 14 amino acids long. Germline V gene lookup returns CDR1 SNHLY and CDR2 FYNNEI. This chain's CDR3 is CASSRDRGRGEQYF. CDR3 nucleotide sequence: TGTGCCAGCAGCCGGGACAGGGGGCGCGGCGAGCAGTACTTC.

V gene TRBV6-6 combines with J gene TRBJ1-6; 7 bases fit TRBD1. Trimming cost V 6 bases and J 0 bases; bases outside gene matches: 5. This CDR3 region has 16 residues. Germline values: CDR1 MNHNY, CDR2 SVGAGI (reference sequence). The CDR3 loop reads CASRAGGVSYNSPLHF. In DNA form, the CDR3 reads TGTGCCAGCAGGGCAGGGGGGGTCTCCTATAATTCACCCCTCCACTTT.

Details on this clone: Other DNA sequences in this specimen translate into the identical CDR3. J is TRBJ2-7 and V is TRBV6-5, with D perhaps assigned TRBD1 or TRBD2 (5 bases each). V was cut by 2 bases and J by 7 bases, with 9 bases left in between. Germline V gives CDR1 MNHEY, CDR2 SVGAGI. The CDR3 has 12 residues. CDR3 amino acids: CASSYPGREQYF. The CDR3 DNA follows: TGTGCCAGCAGTTACCCGGGACGAGAGCAGTACTTC.

This chain joins TRBV2 and TRBJ2-7; TRBD2 matches at 10 bases. Trimming removed 7 bases from V and 3 bases from J; junction bases left unmatched: 9. In germline, CDR1 is SNHLY, CDR2 FYNNEI. The CDR3 has 15 amino acids. CDR3 region: CASNLEGTSDYEQYF. CDR3 sequence (DNA): TGTGCCAGCAACCTAGAGGGGACTAGCGACTACGAGCAGTACTTC.

The chain joins TRBV21-1 to TRBJ2-7; TRBD1, the D gene given by the table, was not confirmed from the DNA. TRBV21-1 is annotated as a pseudogene. The CDR3 has 12 amino acids. The CDR3 protein is CAIRQRPYEQYF. The CDR3 bases are TGTGCCATCCGACAGAGACCCTACGAGCAGTACTTC.

In nucleotides, the CDR3 is TGCGCCAGCAGATCCGACAGGGAAGCTTTCTTT. Translating it yields CASRSDREAFF. The rearrangement links TRBV4-1 to TRBJ1-1, with D perhaps matching TRBD1 (6 bases). V was trimmed by 6 bases and J by 8 bases, leaving 10 bases between them. Germline lookup yields CDR1 MGHRA and CDR2 YSYEKL. CDR3 size: 11 residues.

The V call is TRBV7-8, the J call TRBJ2-2; 7 bases are a match to TRBD2. CDR3 length: 17 amino acids. From germline, CDR1 is SGHVS and CDR2 FQNEAQ. Unmatched junction bases numbered 14, after V lost 5 bases and J lost 5 bases. The CDR3 sequence is CASSLNSGLSGTGELFF. CDR3 DNA sequence: TGTGCCAGCAGCCTGAACTCCGGCCTTAGCGGGACCGGGGAGCTGTTTTTT.

This clone has only a few counts. The chain carries TRBV2 and TRBJ1-6; TRBD1 aligns across 7 bases. Per germline, CDR1 SNHLY and CDR2 FYNNEI. V shed 6 bases and J 3 bases; nucleotides not matched to a gene: 5. This CDR3 contains 15 residues. CDR3 DNA sequence: TGTGCCAGCAGCTATAGGGACAGCTATAATTCACCCCTCCACTTT. Protein product: CASSYRDSYNSPLHF.

This sequence joins TRBV30 and TRBJ1-4; D is possibly TRBD1 (5 bases). The germline V gene has CDR1 GTSNPN and CDR2 SVGIG (reference sequence). V shed 1 base and J shed 5 bases, with 14 bases lying between them. The CDR3 spans 15 residues. The CDR3 DNA reads TGTGCCTGGAGTGGGCGGGGCGGAAGGAATGAAAAACTGTTTTTT. It encodes CAWSGRGGRNEKLFF.

This rearrangement joins TRBV7-9 to TRBJ2-7; D gene ambiguous. The V gene lost 5 bases and the J gene lost 6 bases, with 8 bases spanning the gap. The CDR3 extends over 11 amino acids. Germline CDR1 is SEHNR and CDR2 is FQNEAQ (reference sequence). In DNA, the CDR3 is TGTGCCAGCAGCACTTCAGGCGAGCAGTACTTC. Protein product: CASSTSGEQYF. Complete variable domain (other parts from reference TRBV7-9 and TRBJ2-7): DTGVSQNPRHKITKRGQNVTFRCDPISEHNRLYWYRQTLGQGPEFLTYFQNEAQLEKSRLLSDRFSAERPKGSFSTLEIQRTEQGDSAMYLCASSTSGEQYFGPGTRLTVT.

The J gene is TRBJ2-1, the V gene TRBV11-1, with 8 nucleotides matching TRBD1. The CDR3 is 15 amino acids. Germline V gives CDR1 SGHAT, CDR2 FQDESV (reference sequence). Unmatched junction bases numbered 7, after V lost 7 bases and J lost 2 bases. The CDR3 sequence: CASTRDRRTYNEQFF. CDR3 sequence (DNA): TGTGCCAGCACGCGGGACAGGCGTACCTACAATGAGCAGTTCTTC.

This chain uses TRBV19 with TRBJ2-4, with D possibly being TRBD2 (5 bases). The CDR3 runs 14 residues. The ends were cut back, 5 bases at V and 5 bases at J, with 13 bases in the middle. The V gene's germline CDR1 is LNHDA and CDR2 SQIVND (reference sequence). DNA of the CDR3: TGTGCCAGTAGTGGCGGAGGACGGGAAAACATTCAGTACTTC. Amino acid sequence: CASSGGGRENIQYF. The full variable domain, in which reference TRBV19 and TRBJ2-4 provide the parts outside the CDR3, is DGGITQSPKYLFRKEGQNVTLSCEQNLNHDAMYWYRQDPGQGLRLIYYSQIVNDFQKGDIAEGYSVSREKKESFPLTVTSAQKNPTAFYLCASSGGGRENIQYFGAGTRLSVL.

The V gene is TRBV6-1, the J gene TRBJ1-1; 12 nucleotides line up with TRBD1. The CDR3 sequence is 14 residues long. CDR1 is MNHNS, CDR2 SASEGT, per germline. Trimming removed 7 bases from V and 6 bases from J; junction bases left unmatched: 6. The CDR3 sequence: CASTPGQGASEAFF. CDR3 in DNA: TGTGCCAGCACCCCGGGACAGGGGGCTTCTGAAGCTTTCTTT.

Details on this clone: Other DNA sequences from this sample encode an identical CDR3 as well. The CDR3 coding sequence is TGTGCCAGTCGAATTACCTACGAGCAGTACTTC. This translates into CASRITYEQYF. J is TRBJ2-7 and V is TRBV2; D gene uncertain. In germline, CDR1 is SNHLY, CDR2 FYNNEI. The CDR3 spans 11 residues. V dropped 9 bases and J dropped 2 bases, with 8 bases sitting between them.